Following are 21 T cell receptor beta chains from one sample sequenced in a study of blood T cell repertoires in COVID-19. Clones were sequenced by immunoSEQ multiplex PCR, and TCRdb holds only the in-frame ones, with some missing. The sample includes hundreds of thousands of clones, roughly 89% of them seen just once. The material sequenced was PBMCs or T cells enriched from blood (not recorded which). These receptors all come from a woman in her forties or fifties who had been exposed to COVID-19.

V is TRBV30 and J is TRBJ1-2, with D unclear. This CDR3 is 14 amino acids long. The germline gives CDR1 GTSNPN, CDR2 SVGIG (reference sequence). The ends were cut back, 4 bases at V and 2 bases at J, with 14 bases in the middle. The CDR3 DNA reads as TGTGCCTGGACCCGAATGACGGGGAACTATGGCTACACCTTC. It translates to CAWTRMTGNYGYTF.

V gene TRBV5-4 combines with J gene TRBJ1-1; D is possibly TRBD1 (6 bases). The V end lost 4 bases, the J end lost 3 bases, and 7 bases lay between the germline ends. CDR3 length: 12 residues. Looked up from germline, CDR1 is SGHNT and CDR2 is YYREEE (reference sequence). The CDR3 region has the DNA TGTGCCAGCAGCAACAGGGACACTGAAGCTTTCTTT. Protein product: CASSNRDTEAFF.

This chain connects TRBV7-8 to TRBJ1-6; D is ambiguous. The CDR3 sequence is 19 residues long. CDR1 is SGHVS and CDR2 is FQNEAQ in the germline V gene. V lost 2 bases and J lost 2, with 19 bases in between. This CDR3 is CASSLIQMGRRTYNSPLHF. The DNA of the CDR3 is TGTGCCAGCAGCTTAATTCAGATGGGAAGGAGGACCTATAATTCACCCCTCCACTTT.

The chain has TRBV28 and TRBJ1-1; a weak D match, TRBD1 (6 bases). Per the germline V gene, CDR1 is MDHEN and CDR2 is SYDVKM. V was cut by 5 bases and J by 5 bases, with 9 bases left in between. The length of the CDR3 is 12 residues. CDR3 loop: CASSRDITEAFF. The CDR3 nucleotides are TGTGCCAGCAGTAGGGACATAACTGAAGCTTTCTTT. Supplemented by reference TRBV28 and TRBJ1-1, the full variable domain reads DVKVTQSSRYLVKRTGEKVFLECVQDMDHENMFWYRQDPGLGLRLIYFSYDVKMKEKGDIPEGYSVSREKKERFSLILESASTNQTSMYLCASSRDITEAFFGQGTRLTVV.

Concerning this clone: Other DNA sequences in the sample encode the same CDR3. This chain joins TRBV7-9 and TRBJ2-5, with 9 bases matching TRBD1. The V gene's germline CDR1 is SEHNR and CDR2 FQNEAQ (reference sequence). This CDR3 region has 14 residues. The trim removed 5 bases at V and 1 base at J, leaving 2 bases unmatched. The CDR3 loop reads CASSPQGAQETQYF. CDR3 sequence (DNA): TGTGCCAGCAGCCCACAGGGGGCCCAAGAGACCCAGTACTTC.

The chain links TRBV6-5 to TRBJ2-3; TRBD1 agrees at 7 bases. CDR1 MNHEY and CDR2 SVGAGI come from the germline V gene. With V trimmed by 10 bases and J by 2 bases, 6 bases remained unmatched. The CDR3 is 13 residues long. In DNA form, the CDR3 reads TGTGCCACCGGACAGGTGAACACAGATACGCAGTATTTT. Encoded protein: CATGQVNTDTQYF.

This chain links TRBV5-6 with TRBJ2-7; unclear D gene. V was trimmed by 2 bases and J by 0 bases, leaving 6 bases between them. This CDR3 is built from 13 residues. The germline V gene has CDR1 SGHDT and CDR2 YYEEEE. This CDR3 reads CASSFSNSYEQYF. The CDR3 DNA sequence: TGTGCCAGCAGCTTTTCAAACTCCTACGAGCAGTACTTC. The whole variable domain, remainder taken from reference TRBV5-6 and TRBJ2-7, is DAGVTQSPTHLIKTRGQQVTLRCSPKSGHDTVSWYQQALGQGPQFIFQYYEEEERQRGNFPDRFSGHQFPNYSSELNVNALLLGDSALYLCASSFSNSYEQYFGPGTRLTVT.

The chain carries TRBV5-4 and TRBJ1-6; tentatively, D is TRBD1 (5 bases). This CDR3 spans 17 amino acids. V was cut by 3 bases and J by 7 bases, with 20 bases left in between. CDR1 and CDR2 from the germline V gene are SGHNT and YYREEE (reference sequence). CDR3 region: CASSWITGTQLNSPLHF. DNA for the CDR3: TGTGCCAGCAGCTGGATCACCGGGACTCAACTCAATTCACCCCTCCACTTT.

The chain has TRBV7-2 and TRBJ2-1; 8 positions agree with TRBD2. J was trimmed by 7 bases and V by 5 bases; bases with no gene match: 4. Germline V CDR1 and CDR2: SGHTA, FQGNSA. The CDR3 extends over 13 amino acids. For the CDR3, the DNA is TGTGCCAGCAGCCAAGCGGGGGTGAATGAGCAGTTCTTC. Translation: CASSQAGVNEQFF.

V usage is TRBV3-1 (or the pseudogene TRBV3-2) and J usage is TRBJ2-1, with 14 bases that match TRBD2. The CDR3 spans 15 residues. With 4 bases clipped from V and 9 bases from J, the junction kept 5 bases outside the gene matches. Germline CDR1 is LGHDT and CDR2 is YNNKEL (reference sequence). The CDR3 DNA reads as TGTGCCAGCAGCCGACTAGCGGGGGGGCCTAGTGAGCAGTTCTTC. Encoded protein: CASSRLAGGPSEQFF.

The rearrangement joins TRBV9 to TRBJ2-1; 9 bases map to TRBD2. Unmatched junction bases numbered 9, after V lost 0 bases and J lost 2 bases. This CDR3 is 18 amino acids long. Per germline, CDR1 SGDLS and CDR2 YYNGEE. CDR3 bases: TGTGCCAGCAGCGTAGTAGGTCTAGCGGGGCGAGCCTACAATGAGCAGTTCTTC. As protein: CASSVVGLAGRAYNEQFF. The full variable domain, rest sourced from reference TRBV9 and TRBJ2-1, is DSGVTQTPKHLITATGQRVTLRCSPRSGDLSVYWYQQSLDQGLQFLIQYYNGEERAKGNILERFSAQQFPDLHSELNLSSLELGDSALYFCASSVVGLAGRAYNEQFFGPGTRLTVL.

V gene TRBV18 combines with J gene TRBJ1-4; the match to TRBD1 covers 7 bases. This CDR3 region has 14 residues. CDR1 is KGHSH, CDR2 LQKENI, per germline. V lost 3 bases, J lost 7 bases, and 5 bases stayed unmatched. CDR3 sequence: CASSPRQGGEKLFF. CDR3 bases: TGTGCCAGCTCACCCAGACAGGGTGGTGAAAAACTGTTTTTT.

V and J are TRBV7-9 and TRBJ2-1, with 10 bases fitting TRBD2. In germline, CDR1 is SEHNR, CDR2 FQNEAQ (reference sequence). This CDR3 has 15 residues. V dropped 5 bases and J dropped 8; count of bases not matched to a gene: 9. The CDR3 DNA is TGTGCCAGCAGCCCGCGGAATAGCGGGGGGTATGAGCAGTTCTTC. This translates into CASSPRNSGGYEQFF.

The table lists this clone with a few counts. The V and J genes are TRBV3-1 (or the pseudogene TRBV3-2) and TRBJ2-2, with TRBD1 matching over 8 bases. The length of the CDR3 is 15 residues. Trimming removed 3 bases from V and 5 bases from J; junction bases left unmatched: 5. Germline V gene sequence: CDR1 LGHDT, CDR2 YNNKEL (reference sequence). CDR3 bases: TGTGCCAGCAGCCAGACAGGGGACAGAACCGGGGAGCTGTTTTTT. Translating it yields CASSQTGDRTGELFF.

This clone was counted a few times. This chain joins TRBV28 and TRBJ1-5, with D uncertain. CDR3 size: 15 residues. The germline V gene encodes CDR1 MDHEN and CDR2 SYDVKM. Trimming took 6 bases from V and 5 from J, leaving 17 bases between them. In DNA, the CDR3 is TGTGCCAGCAGCCAATTCGCAGGTTTCGATCAGCCCCAGCATTTT. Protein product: CASSQFAGFDQPQHF.

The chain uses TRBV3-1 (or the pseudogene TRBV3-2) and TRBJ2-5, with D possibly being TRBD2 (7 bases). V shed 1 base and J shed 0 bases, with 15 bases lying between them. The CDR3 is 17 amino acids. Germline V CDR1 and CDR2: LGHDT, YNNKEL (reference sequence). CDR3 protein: CASSQAGGGRHQETQYF. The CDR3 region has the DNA TGTGCCAGCAGCCAAGCGGGCGGGGGCCGACACCAAGAGACCCAGTACTTC.

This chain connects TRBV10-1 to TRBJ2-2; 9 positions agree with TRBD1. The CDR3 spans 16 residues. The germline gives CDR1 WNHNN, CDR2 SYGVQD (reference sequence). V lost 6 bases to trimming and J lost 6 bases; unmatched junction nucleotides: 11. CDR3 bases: TGCGCCAGCAGGGTCGGGGACAGGGCATTTCCCGGGGAGCTGTTTTTT. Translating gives CASRVGDRAFPGELFF.

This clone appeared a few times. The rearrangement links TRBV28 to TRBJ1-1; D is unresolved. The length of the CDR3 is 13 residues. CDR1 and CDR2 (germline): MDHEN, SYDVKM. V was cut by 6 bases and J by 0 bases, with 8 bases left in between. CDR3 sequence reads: CASRRLVNTEAFF. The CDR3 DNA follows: TGTGCCAGCAGGCGCCTGGTGAACACTGAAGCTTTCTTT.

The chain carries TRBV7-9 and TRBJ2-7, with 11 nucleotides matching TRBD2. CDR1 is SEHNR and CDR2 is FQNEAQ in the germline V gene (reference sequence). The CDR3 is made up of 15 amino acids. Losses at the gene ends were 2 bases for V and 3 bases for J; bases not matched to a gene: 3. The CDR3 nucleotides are TGTGCCAGCAGCTTACTCGGGACTAGCGGCTACGAGCAGTACTTC. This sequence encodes CASSLLGTSGYEQYF. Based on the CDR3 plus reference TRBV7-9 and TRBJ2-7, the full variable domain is DTGVSQNPRHKITKRGQNVTFRCDPISEHNRLYWYRQTLGQGPEFLTYFQNEAQLEKSRLLSDRFSAERPKGSFSTLEIQRTEQGDSAMYLCASSLLGTSGYEQYFGPGTRLTVT.

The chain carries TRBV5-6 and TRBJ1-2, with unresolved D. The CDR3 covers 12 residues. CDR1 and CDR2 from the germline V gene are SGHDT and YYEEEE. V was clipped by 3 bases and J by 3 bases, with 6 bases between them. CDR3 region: CASSSRDYGYTF. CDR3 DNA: TGTGCCAGCAGCTCCCGAGACTATGGCTACACCTTC.

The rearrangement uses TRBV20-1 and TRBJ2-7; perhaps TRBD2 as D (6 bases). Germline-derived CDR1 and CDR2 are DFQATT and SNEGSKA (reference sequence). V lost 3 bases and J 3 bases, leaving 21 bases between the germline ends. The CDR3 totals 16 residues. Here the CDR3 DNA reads TGCAGTGCTAGTACCTTAAGTGATGTAGCGGTCTACGAGCAGTACTTC. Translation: CSASTLSDVAVYEQYF.